This TCR beta chain was recovered during a study of cytomegalovirus exposure and HLA in healthy donors. Concerning this clone: Its target is not known.

60 Vbeta and 13 Jbeta primers were used in PCR. Source study methods: Later, 65 million to 85 million unique TCR beta chains were counted in an analysis, and approximately 10 million of them were shared. Profiled with immunoSEQ multiplex PCR; TCRdb holds only in-frame clones, not every one. The DNA gave D and trimming, while V, J and clone size come from that table. The table shows 85,000 to 100,000 clones, with more than 55% occurring only once. CDR1 and CDR2 from the germline V gene are MNHNS and SASEGT. V was cut by 1 base and J by 8 bases, with 12 bases left in between. The CDR3 is 14 residues long. Findings and limits, study-wide: In a later analysis, at a false discovery rate of 0.05, about 15,000 TCR beta sequences were associated with HLA alleles. Reports showed the classifier diagnosing cytomegalovirus status with high specificity and sensitivity. Upon later analysis, TCR association rates were observed to vary by HLA locus, being highest for DRB1 and lowest for HLA-C.

Specimen: PBMCs. This receptor was identified in a human donor in good health. This chain connects TRBV6-1 to TRBJ2-1, with D tentatively TRBD1 (5 bases). CDR3 sequence: CASSEDQGIDEQFF. In DNA, the CDR3 is TGTGCCAGCAGTGAAGATCAGGGTATCGATGAGCAGTTCTTC.